A single sample is the source of the 22 T cell receptor beta chains below, sequenced in a study of blood T cell repertoires in COVID-19. Clones were sequenced by immunoSEQ multiplex PCR, and TCRdb holds only the in-frame ones, with some missing. This sample carries roughly 230,000 clones, roughly 81% of them seen once, and the ten largest clones take around 0.97%. Specimen: peripheral blood. Receptors were obtained from a man in his forties with acute or convalescent COVID-19.

The gene calls are TRBV4-1 and TRBJ1-4; perhaps TRBD1 as D (6 bases). This CDR3 is built from 14 residues. CDR1 MGHRA and CDR2 YSYEKL come from the germline V gene. V dropped 1 base and J dropped 8 bases, with 11 bases sitting between them. CDR3 nucleotides: TGCGCCAGCAGCCAAGTGCAGGGGTACGAAAAACTGTTTTTT. This encodes CASSQVQGYEKLFF.

The rearrangement joins TRBV21-1 to TRBJ2-4; TRBD1 is the table's D call, not checked against the DNA. TRBV21-1 is a recognized pseudogene. The CDR3 spans 19 residues. CDR3 in amino acids: CASSKVLDRGLEDKNIQYF. In DNA, the CDR3 is TGTGCCAGCAGCAAAGTCCTGGACAGGGGGCTTGAGGACAAAAACATTCAGTACTTC.

The rearrangement uses TRBV7-8 and TRBJ2-3; 8 positions agree with TRBD1. Germline assignment: CDR1 SGHVS and CDR2 FQNEAQ. The CDR3 is 14 residues long. The trim removed 3 bases at V and 1 base at J, leaving 0 bases unmatched. CDR3 in amino acids: CASSLDRGTDTQYF. CDR3 bases: TGTGCCAGCAGCTTGGACAGGGGCACAGATACGCAGTATTTT.

The V gene is TRBV4-1, the J gene TRBJ2-1; D might be TRBD1 (6 bases). CDR1 is MGHRA and CDR2 is YSYEKL in the germline V gene. The CDR3 contains 13 residues. The V end lost 3 bases, the J end lost 8 bases, and 11 bases lay between the germline ends. Here the CDR3 DNA reads TGCGCCAGCAGCCACACACAGGGCTATGAGCAGTTCTTC. Amino acids: CASSHTQGYEQFF.

The rearrangement joins TRBV5-6 to TRBJ1-6, with no clear D. V shed 4 bases and J shed 7 bases, with 12 bases lying between them. The CDR3 sequence is 14 residues long. Germline V gene data show CDR1 as SGHDT and CDR2 as YYEEEE. The CDR3 spells CASSLGGKNSPLHF. The CDR3 nucleotides are TGTGCCAGCAGCCTCGGAGGGAAAAATTCACCCCTCCACTTT.

The J gene is TRBJ1-6, the V gene TRBV5-3, with D possibly matching TRBD1 (5 bases). TRBV5-3 is an ORF for which the function is uncertain. With 7 bases removed from V and 9 bases from J, the gap between germline ends came to 20 bases. The CDR3 covers 15 residues. In DNA form, the CDR3 reads TGTGCCAGATTGCAGGGTCCTAGATTCGGTTCACCCCTCCACTTT. It encodes CARLQGPRFGSPLHF.

This clone has just a few counts. The J gene is TRBJ2-2, the V gene TRBV7-6, with D possibly TRBD2 on 6 matching bases. The CDR3 runs 15 residues. Germline values: CDR1 SGHVS, CDR2 FNYEAQ. Trimming removed 5 bases from V and 0 bases from J, with 10 bases in between. CDR3 bases: TGTGCCAGCAGCCGCGGGGTAGCGAACACCGGGGAGCTGTTTTTT. Its translation is CASSRGVANTGELFF.

DNA for the CDR3: TGTGCCAGCAGCCTAGGTGTGGGAGCAACTAATGAAAAACTGTTTTTT. It codes for CASSLGVGATNEKLFF. The chain has TRBV27 and TRBJ1-4; D ambiguous. V gave up 6 bases and J gave up 0 bases, with 14 bases separating them. Germline-derived CDR1 and CDR2 are MNHEY and SMNVEV (reference sequence). The CDR3 contains 16 residues.

This rearrangement joins TRBV10-3 to TRBJ1-4; TRBD1 agrees at 9 bases. V lost 3 bases, J lost 3 bases, and 5 bases stayed unmatched. In germline, CDR1 is ENHRY, CDR2 SYGVKD. The CDR3 has 16 residues. The DNA for the CDR3 is TGTGCCATCAGTGATCCTACAGGGGGCTCTAATGAAAAACTGTTTTTT. Its protein is CAISDPTGGSNEKLFF.

The chain joins TRBV7-2 to TRBJ1-1; the match to TRBD1 covers 9 bases. Trimming took 2 bases from V and 5 from J; bases not matched to a gene: 9. Germline CDR1 and CDR2: SGHTA and FQGNSA. The CDR3 spans 16 residues. Written as DNA, the CDR3 is TGTGCCAGCAGCTTAACACAGGGGGCGCAACGTACTGAAGCTTTCTTT. Translating it yields CASSLTQGAQRTEAFF.

The J gene is TRBJ1-5, the V gene TRBV7-3; no firm D call. Germline V gene lookup returns CDR1 SGHTA and CDR2 FQGTGA. This CDR3 is built from 13 residues. The ends were cut back, 0 bases at V and 5 bases at J, with 5 bases in the middle. CDR3 sequence: CASSLTRYQPQHF. The CDR3 DNA sequence: TGTGCCAGCAGCTTAACCCGGTATCAGCCCCAGCATTTT.

V gene TRBV20-1 combines with J gene TRBJ1-3; the match to TRBD1 covers 7 bases. With 3 bases clipped from V and 4 bases from J, the junction kept 6 bases outside the gene matches. Germline CDR1 is DFQATT and CDR2 is SNEGSKA (reference sequence). This CDR3 has 14 amino acids. The CDR3 protein is CSASGGGGGNTIYF. Here the CDR3 DNA reads TGCAGTGCTAGTGGAGGAGGGGGCGGAAACACCATATATTTT.

This clone was observed once. The chain employs TRBV5-1 and TRBJ2-1, with a possible D match to TRBD1 (6 bases). The CDR3 loop spans 14 amino acids. The germline gives CDR1 SGHRS, CDR2 YFSETQ. Trimming stripped 0 bases from V and 7 bases from J, with 11 bases between. CDR3 protein: CASSLDGGRNEQFF. Written as DNA, the CDR3 is TGCGCCAGCAGCTTGGATGGGGGCAGGAATGAGCAGTTCTTC.

The chain carries TRBV2 and TRBJ2-7, with D tentatively TRBD2 (6 bases). V gave up 3 bases and J gave up 7 bases, with 13 bases separating them. The length of the CDR3 is 13 residues. Germline V gene lookup returns CDR1 SNHLY and CDR2 FYNNEI. The CDR3 sequence: CASSDDLAGEQYF. DNA of the CDR3: TGTGCCAGCAGTGACGACCTGGCGGGAGAGCAGTACTTC.

This clone was seen just once. The rearrangement links TRBV28 to TRBJ1-3, with TRBD1 as a possible D gene (6 bases). CDR3 length: 13 residues. Germline V lookup: CDR1 MDHEN, CDR2 SYDVKM. Trimming cost V 5 bases and J 5 bases, with 10 bases left between them. CDR3 loop: CASSLQGRNTIYF. The CDR3 DNA reads TGTGCCAGCAGTCTACAGGGTAGAAACACCATATATTTT.

In this sample, this clone turned up a few times. The chain is built from TRBV7-2 and TRBJ1-2; 10 bases are shared with TRBD1. This CDR3 comprises 16 residues. Trimming removed 5 bases from V and 8 bases from J; junction bases left unmatched: 14. The germline V gene has CDR1 SGHTA and CDR2 FQGNSA. This CDR3 reads CASSRAPGQGSRGYTF. CDR3 DNA sequence: TGTGCCAGCAGCCGCGCCCCGGGACAGGGGAGTAGGGGCTACACCTTC.

The rearrangement uses TRBV7-9 and TRBJ2-7; no firm D call. CDR1 SEHNR and CDR2 FQNEAQ come from the germline V gene (reference sequence). The CDR3 spans 15 residues. Trimming took off 5 bases at V and 1 base at J, with 15 bases between the two ends. Written as DNA, the CDR3 is TGTGCCAGCAGCCGGCAGGCAGTCGAATCCTACGAGCAGTACTTC. Protein: CASSRQAVESYEQYF.

The chain joins TRBV5-4 to TRBJ2-7; tentatively, D is TRBD2 (5 bases). CDR1 is SGHNT and CDR2 is YYREEE in the germline V gene (reference sequence). The CDR3 sequence is 14 residues long. The V and J ends lost 3 bases and 4 bases respectively, with 14 bases between them. The CDR3 loop is CASSSDGEGYEQYF. CDR3 nucleotides: TGTGCCAGCAGCTCCGACGGGGAAGGATACGAGCAGTACTTC.

The rearrangement links TRBV6-2 or TRBV6-3 to TRBJ1-2; TRBD1 matches 8 bases. V dropped 4 bases and J dropped 3; count of bases not matched to a gene: 13. CDR1 is MNHEY and CDR2 is SVGEGT in the germline V gene. The length of the CDR3 is 17 residues. In DNA, the CDR3 is TGTGCCAGCAGTTCAATCCTATCAGGGGGCCTCCACTATGGCTACACCTTC. This sequence encodes CASSSILSGGLHYGYTF.

This chain links TRBV28 with TRBJ2-4; D is undetermined. V was clipped by 7 bases and J by 15 bases, with 22 bases between them. Germline V gives CDR1 MDHEN, CDR2 SYDVKM. The CDR3 sequence is 13 residues long. CDR3 loop: CASKPNPSDSPYF. The CDR3 DNA reads TGTGCCAGCAAACCAAATCCCTCTGATAGTCCGTACTTC.

The chain joins TRBV27 to TRBJ2-2; 9 bases agree with TRBD1. CDR3 length equals 19 residues. From germline, CDR1 is MNHEY and CDR2 SMNVEV (reference sequence). V dropped 5 bases and J dropped 0; count of bases not matched to a gene: 13. The CDR3 sequence is CASSDPTGGISSNTGELFF. The CDR3 coding sequence is TGTGCCAGCAGTGACCCGACAGGGGGGATATCTTCGAACACCGGGGAGCTGTTTTTT.

V gene TRBV12-3 or TRBV12-4 combines with J gene TRBJ1-1, with a weak D call TRBD1 (5 bases). This CDR3 region has 13 residues. The ends were cut back, 5 bases at V and 5 bases at J, with 12 bases in the middle. The CDR3 DNA reads TGTGCCAGCAGTACCCGGGAGGGGACTGAAGCTTTCTTT. Translation gives CASSTREGTEAFF.